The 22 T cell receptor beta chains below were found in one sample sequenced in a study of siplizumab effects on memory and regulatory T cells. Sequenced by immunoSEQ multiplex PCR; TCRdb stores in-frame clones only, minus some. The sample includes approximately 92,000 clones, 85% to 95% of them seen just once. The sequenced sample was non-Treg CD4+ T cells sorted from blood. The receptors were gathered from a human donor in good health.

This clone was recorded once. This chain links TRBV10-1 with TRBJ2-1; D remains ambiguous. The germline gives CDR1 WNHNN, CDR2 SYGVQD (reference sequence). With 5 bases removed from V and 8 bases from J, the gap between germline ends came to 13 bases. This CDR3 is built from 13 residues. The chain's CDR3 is CASSFKSGYEQFF. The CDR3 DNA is TGCGCCAGCAGTTTCAAAAGTGGGTATGAGCAGTTCTTC.

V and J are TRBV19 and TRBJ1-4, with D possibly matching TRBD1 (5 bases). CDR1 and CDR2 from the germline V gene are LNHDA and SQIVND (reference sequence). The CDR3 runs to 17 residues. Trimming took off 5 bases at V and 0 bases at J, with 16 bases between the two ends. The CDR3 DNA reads TGTGCCAGTAGTGGGGACCTAGGGTATGCAACTAATGAAAAACTGTTTTTT. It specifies CASSGDLGYATNEKLFF.

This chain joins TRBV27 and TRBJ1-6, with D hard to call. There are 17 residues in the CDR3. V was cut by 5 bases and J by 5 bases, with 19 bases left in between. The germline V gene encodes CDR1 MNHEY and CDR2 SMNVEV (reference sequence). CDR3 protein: CASSPGRGPDNNSPLHF. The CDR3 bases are TGTGCCAGCAGTCCCGGTCGAGGGCCGGATAATAATTCACCCCTCCACTTT.

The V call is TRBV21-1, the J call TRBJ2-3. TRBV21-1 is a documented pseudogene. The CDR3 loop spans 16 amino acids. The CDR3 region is CASSKEEHKVPDTQYF. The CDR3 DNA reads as TGTGCCAGCAGCAAAGAGGAACATAAGGTTCCAGATACGCAGTATTTT.

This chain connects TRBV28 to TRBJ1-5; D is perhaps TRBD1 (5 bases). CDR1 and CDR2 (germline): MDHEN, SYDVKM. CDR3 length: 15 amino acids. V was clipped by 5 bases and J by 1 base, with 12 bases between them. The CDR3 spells CASSPRTRSNQPQHF. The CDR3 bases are TGTGCCAGCAGTCCCCGGACACGAAGCAATCAGCCCCAGCATTTT.

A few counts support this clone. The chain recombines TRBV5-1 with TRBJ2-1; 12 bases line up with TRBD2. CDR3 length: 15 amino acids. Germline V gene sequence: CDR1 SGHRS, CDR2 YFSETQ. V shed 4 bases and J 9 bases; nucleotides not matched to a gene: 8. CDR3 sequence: CASSHRTSGKGEQFF. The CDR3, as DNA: TGCGCCAGCAGCCATCGGACTAGCGGGAAGGGTGAGCAGTTCTTC.

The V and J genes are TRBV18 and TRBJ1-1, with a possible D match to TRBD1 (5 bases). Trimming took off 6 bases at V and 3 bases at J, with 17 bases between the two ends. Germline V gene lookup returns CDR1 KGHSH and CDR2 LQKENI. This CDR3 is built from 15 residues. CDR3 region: CASSKGDSRYTEAFF. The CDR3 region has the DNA TGTGCCAGCTCCAAGGGAGACAGCCGCTACACTGAAGCTTTCTTT.

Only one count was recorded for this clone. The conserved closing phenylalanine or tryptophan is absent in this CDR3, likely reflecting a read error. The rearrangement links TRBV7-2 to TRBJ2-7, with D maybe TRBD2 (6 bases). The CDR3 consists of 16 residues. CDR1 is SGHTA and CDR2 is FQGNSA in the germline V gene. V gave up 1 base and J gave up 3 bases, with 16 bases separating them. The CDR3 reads CASSLVMDYLLYEQYL. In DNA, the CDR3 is TGTGCCAGCAGCTTAGTCATGGACTACCTACTCTACGAGCAGTACCTC.

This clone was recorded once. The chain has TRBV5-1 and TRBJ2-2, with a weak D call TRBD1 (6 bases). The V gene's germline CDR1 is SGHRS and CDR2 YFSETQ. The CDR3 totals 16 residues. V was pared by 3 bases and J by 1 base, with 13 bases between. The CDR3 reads CASSSGRQVNTGELFF. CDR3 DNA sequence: TGCGCCAGCAGCTCCGGGCGACAGGTGAACACCGGGGAGCTGTTTTTT.

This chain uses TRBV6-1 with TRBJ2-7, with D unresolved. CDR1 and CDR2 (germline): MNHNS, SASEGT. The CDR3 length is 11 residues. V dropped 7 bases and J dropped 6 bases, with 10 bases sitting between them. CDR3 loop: CASMIRLEQYF. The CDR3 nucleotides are TGTGCCAGCATGATTAGGCTCGAGCAGTACTTC.

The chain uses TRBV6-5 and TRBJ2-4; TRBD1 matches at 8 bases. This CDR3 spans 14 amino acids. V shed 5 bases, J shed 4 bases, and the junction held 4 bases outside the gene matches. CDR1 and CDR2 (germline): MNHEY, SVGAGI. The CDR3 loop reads CASSRQGPKNIQYF. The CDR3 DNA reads TGTGCCAGCAGTAGACAGGGGCCAAAAAACATTCAGTACTTC.

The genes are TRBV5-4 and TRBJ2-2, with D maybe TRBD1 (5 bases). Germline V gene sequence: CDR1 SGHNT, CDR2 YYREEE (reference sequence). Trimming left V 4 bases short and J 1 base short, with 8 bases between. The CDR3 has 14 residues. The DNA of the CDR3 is TGTGCCAGCAGCGCAGGACAGAACACCGGGGAGCTGTTTTTT. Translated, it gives CASSAGQNTGELFF.

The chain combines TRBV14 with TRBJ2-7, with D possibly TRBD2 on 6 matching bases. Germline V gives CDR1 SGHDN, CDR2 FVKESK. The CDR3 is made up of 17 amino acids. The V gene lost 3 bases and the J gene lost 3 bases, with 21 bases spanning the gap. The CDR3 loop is CASSHRQAGPWGYEQYF. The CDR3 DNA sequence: TGTGCCAGCAGCCATAGGCAGGCGGGACCCTGGGGCTACGAGCAGTACTTC. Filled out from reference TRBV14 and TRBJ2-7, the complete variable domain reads EAGVTQFPSHSVIEKGQTVTLRCDPISGHDNLYWYRRVMGKEIKFLLHFVKESKQDESGMPNNRFLAERTGGTYSTLKVQPAELEDSGVYFCASSHRQAGPWGYEQYFGPGTRLTVT.

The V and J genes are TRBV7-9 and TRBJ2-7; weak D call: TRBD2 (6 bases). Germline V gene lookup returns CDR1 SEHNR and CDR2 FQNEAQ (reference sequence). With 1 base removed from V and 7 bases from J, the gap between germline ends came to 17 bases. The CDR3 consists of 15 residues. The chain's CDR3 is CASSLVDYSLGEQYF. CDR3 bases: TGTGCCAGCAGCTTAGTGGACTACTCCCTGGGGGAGCAGTACTTC.

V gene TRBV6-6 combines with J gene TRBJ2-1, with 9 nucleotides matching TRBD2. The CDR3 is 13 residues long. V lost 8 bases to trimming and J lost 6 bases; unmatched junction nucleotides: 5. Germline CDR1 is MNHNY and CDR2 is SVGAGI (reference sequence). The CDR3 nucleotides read TGTGCCAGCGGCGGGAGGGCCTCCAATGAGCAGTTCTTC. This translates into CASGGRASNEQFF.

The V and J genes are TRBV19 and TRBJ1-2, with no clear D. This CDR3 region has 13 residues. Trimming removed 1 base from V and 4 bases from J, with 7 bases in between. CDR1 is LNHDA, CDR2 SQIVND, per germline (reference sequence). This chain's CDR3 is CASSIGVLYGYTF. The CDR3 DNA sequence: TGTGCCAGTAGTATAGGGGTTCTCTATGGCTACACCTTC.

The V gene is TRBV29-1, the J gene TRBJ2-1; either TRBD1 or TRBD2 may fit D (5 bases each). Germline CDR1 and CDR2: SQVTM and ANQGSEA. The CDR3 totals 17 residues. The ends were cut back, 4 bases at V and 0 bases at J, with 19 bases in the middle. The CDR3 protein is CSVASGAHTRSYNEQFF. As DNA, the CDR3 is TGCAGCGTTGCTTCCGGGGCCCATACCCGCTCCTACAATGAGCAGTTCTTC.

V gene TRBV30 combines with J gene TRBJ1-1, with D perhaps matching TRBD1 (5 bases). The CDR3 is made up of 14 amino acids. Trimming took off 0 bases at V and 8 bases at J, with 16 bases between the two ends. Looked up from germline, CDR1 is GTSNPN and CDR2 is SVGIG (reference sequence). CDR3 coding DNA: TGTGCCTGGAGTGTACGGGGCATAACCATGGAAGCTTTCTTT. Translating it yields CAWSVRGITMEAFF. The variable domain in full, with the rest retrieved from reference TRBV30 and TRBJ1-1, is SQTIHQWPATLVQPVGSPLSLECTVEGTSNPNLYWYRQAAGRGLQLLFYSVGIGQISSEVPQNLSASRPQDRQFILSSKKLLLSDSGFYLCAWSVRGITMEAFFGQGTRLTVV.

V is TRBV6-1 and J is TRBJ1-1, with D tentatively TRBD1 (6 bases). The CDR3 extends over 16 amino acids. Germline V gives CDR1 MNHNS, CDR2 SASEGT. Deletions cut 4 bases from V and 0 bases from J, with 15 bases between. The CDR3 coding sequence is TGTGCCAGCAGTGCAACGCCGGGACATCTGAACACTGAAGCTTTCTTT. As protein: CASSATPGHLNTEAFF.

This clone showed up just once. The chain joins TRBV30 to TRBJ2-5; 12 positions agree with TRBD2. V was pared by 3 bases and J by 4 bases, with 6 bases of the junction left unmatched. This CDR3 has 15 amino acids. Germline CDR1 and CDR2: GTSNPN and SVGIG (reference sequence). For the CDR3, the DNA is TGTGCCTGGAGCGCATGGACTAGCGGGACAGAGACCCAGTACTTC. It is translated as CAWSAWTSGTETQYF.

The CDR3 region is CASSFGVGEQYF. Here the CDR3 DNA reads TGTGCCAGCAGTTTTGGGGTCGGCGAGCAGTACTTC. This chain joins TRBV28 and TRBJ2-7; no reliable D call. Germline CDR1 is MDHEN and CDR2 is SYDVKM. Trimming pared 3 bases from V and 6 bases from J, leaving 9 bases between. This CDR3 has 12 amino acids.

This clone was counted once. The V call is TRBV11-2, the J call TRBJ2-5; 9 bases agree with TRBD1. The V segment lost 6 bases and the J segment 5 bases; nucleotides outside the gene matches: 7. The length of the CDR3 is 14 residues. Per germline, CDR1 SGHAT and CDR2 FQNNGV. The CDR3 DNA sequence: TGTGCCAGCAGGGGGTACGGGACAGGGGAGACCCAGTACTTC. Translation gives CASRGYGTGETQYF.